The 32 T cell receptor beta chains listed next were all sequenced from one sample in a study of T cell responses to AZD1222 COVID-19 vaccine. Sequenced by immunoSEQ multiplex PCR; TCRdb stores in-frame clones only, minus some. Among roughly 150,000 clones listed, roughly 92% were seen once. The specimen was peripheral blood, collected 28 days after the second AZD1222 dose. All receptors come from an adult who received the AZD1222 COVID-19 vaccine.

The J gene is TRBJ1-3, the V gene TRBV7-2; D call uncertain. This CDR3 is 16 amino acids long. From germline, CDR1 is SGHTA and CDR2 FQGNSA. V was trimmed by 1 base and J by 0 bases, leaving 10 bases between them. The CDR3 loop reads CASSLGTPNSGNTIYF. CDR3 sequence (DNA): TGTGCCAGCAGCTTAGGGACGCCCAACTCTGGAAACACCATATATTTT.

V gene TRBV5-4 combines with J gene TRBJ2-3; D call uncertain. There are 16 residues in the CDR3. Between the trimmed V and J ends, which lost 1 base and 0 bases, there was a span of 12 bases. In germline, CDR1 is SGHNT, CDR2 YYREEE (reference sequence). In DNA, the CDR3 is TGTGCCAGCAGCTTGCGGGCCGACCCTAGCACAGATACGCAGTATTTT. This codes for CASSLRADPSTDTQYF.

Here the CDR3 DNA reads TGTGCCACCGGGCGCTCGGAGACCCAGTACTTC. Amino acid sequence: CATGRSETQYF. The chain links TRBV27 to TRBJ2-5; D gene ambiguous. Germline V lookup: CDR1 MNHEY, CDR2 SMNVEV (reference sequence). The germline V and J ends were trimmed by 10 bases and 5 bases, with 11 bases remaining between them. The length of the CDR3 is 11 residues.

CDR3 DNA sequence: TGTGCCAGCAGCTTAGGCTCACCCGGGAATGAAAAACTGTTTTTT. Translation gives CASSLGSPGNEKLFF. The V and J genes are TRBV11-2 and TRBJ1-4; D unclear. CDR1 is SGHAT and CDR2 is FQNNGV in the germline V gene. The CDR3 loop spans 15 amino acids. With 1 base removed from V and 5 bases from J, the gap between germline ends came to 11 bases.

The CDR3 DNA reads TGTGCCAGCAGTGTGGGAGCGGGCCCGCTCAATGAGCAGTTCTTC. This sequence encodes CASSVGAGPLNEQFF. The rearrangement links TRBV3-1 (or the pseudogene TRBV3-2) to TRBJ2-1, with a tentative D call TRBD2 (6 bases). V was pared by 6 bases and J by 6 bases, with 18 bases between. Germline CDR1 LGHDT, CDR2 YNNKEL (reference sequence). The length of the CDR3 is 15 residues.

The CDR3 DNA follows: TGTGCCAGCAGCCCCCGGGGCAGAACTCTCACAGATACGCAGTATTTT. As protein: CASSPRGRTLTDTQYF. The chain has TRBV7-9 and TRBJ2-3; D possibly matches TRBD1 or TRBD2 (5 bases each). V lost 5 bases, J lost 2 bases, and 17 bases lay in between. This CDR3 comprises 16 residues. CDR1 is SEHNR and CDR2 is FQNEAQ in the germline V gene (reference sequence).

The V gene is TRBV27, the J gene TRBJ2-3, with D unresolved. Trimming took 3 bases from V and 10 from J, leaving 11 bases between them. CDR3 length equals 12 residues. Germline V gene lookup returns CDR1 MNHEY and CDR2 SMNVEV (reference sequence). CDR3 nucleotide sequence: TGTGCCAGCAGTTTCGGCCAGCACGCGCAGTATTTT. Its protein is CASSFGQHAQYF.

The rearrangement joins TRBV12-3 or TRBV12-4 to TRBJ2-7; no definite D call. V shed 3 bases and J shed 6 bases, with 9 bases lying between them. The CDR3 sequence is 12 residues long. DNA for the CDR3: TGTGCCAGCAGTTTTGGGGTTAGCGAGCAGTACTTC. It codes for CASSFGVSEQYF.

The rearrangement links TRBV5-6 to TRBJ1-1; TRBD1 might be the D (5 bases). CDR3 length equals 16 residues. The germline V gene encodes CDR1 SGHDT and CDR2 YYEEEE. Trimming took 0 bases from V and 0 from J, leaving 12 bases between them. Here the CDR3 DNA reads TGTGCCAGCAGCTTGGTTTCAGGGAAATTGAACACTGAAGCTTTCTTT. This gives the protein CASSLVSGKLNTEAFF.

The chain couples TRBV29-1 to TRBJ1-3; 8 bases are a match to TRBD1. The CDR3 totals 14 residues. The germline V gene encodes CDR1 SQVTM and CDR2 ANQGSEA. V lost 7 bases to trimming and J lost 0 bases; unmatched junction nucleotides: 5. The CDR3 sequence: CSARDRSSGNTIYF. In DNA form, the CDR3 reads TGCAGCGCCCGGGACAGGAGCTCTGGAAACACCATATATTTT.

J is TRBJ2-1 and V is TRBV5-4; 8 bases line up with TRBD1. CDR3 length equals 16 residues. Germline V gene lookup returns CDR1 SGHNT and CDR2 YYREEE (reference sequence). V lost 0 bases, J lost 5 bases, and 7 bases stayed unmatched. CDR3 DNA: TGTGCCAGCAGCTTGGCCCCCGGACAGGGAAACAATGAGCAGTTCTTC. Its translation is CASSLAPGQGNNEQFF.

V is TRBV30 and J is TRBJ1-1, with no clear D. V gave up 4 bases and J gave up 0 bases, with 9 bases separating them. The germline CDR1 and CDR2 sequences are GTSNPN and SVGIG (reference sequence). The CDR3 runs 13 residues. In nucleotides, the CDR3 is TGTGCCTGGACAGGAAGCATGAACACTGAAGCTTTCTTT. The encoded protein is CAWTGSMNTEAFF.

The chain is built from TRBV28 and TRBJ1-5; 7 nucleotides match TRBD1. Per germline, CDR1 MDHEN and CDR2 SYDVKM. V lost 2 bases and J lost 7; bases outside the gene matches: 8. The CDR3 has 15 residues. CDR3 residues: CASSLRQGFRQPQHF. The CDR3 DNA reads TGTGCCAGCAGTTTACGACAGGGCTTTAGGCAGCCCCAGCATTTT.

V gene TRBV3-1 (or the pseudogene TRBV3-2) combines with J gene TRBJ1-1, with D unclear. Trimming shortened V by 2 bases and J by 1 base, and 14 bases separated the two germline ends. The CDR3 has 16 amino acids. The germline V gene encodes CDR1 LGHDT and CDR2 YNNKEL (reference sequence). The CDR3 nucleotides are TGTGCCAGCAGCCAACTGCGAGCAGGAAGGAACACTGAAGCTTTCTTT. Its translation is CASSQLRAGRNTEAFF.

The V call is TRBV3-1 (or the pseudogene TRBV3-2), the J call TRBJ1-5, with D hard to call. CDR3 size: 13 residues. Germline values: CDR1 LGHDT, CDR2 YNNKEL (reference sequence). V dropped 8 bases and J dropped 2 bases, with 10 bases sitting between them. This chain's CDR3 is CASGIVGNQPQHF. The DNA of the CDR3 is TGTGCCAGCGGGATAGTGGGCAATCAGCCCCAGCATTTT.

This clone was seen only once. The CDR3 here is CASSRPGLPAGELFF. The CDR3 nucleotides read TGTGCCAGCAGCCGACCGGGACTCCCTGCCGGGGAGCTGTTTTTT. V and J are TRBV7-8 and TRBJ2-2; the D gene is possibly TRBD2 (6 bases). The CDR3 is made up of 15 amino acids. V lost 5 bases, J lost 6 bases, and 16 bases lay in between. Germline V gene lookup returns CDR1 SGHVS and CDR2 FQNEAQ.

This clone was picked up one time. This CDR3 is also generated by other DNA sequences in the sample. V usage is TRBV28 and J usage is TRBJ1-1, with D unclear. This CDR3 spans 12 amino acids. Germline-derived CDR1 and CDR2 are MDHEN and SYDVKM. The V gene lost 5 bases and the J gene lost 5 bases, with 9 bases spanning the gap. The chain's CDR3 is CASSLSLTEAFF. The CDR3 coding sequence is TGTGCCAGCAGTCTCTCGTTGACTGAAGCTTTCTTT. The full variable domain, rest sourced from reference TRBV28 and TRBJ1-1, is DVKVTQSSRYLVKRTGEKVFLECVQDMDHENMFWYRQDPGLGLRLIYFSYDVKMKEKGDIPEGYSVSREKKERFSLILESASTNQTSMYLCASSLSLTEAFFGQGTRLTVV.

This chain joins TRBV29-1 and TRBJ2-5, with D maybe TRBD1 (6 bases). V was cut by 7 bases and J by 3 bases, with 21 bases left in between. The germline V gene has CDR1 SQVTM and CDR2 ANQGSEA. The length of the CDR3 is 15 residues. CDR3 region: CSAGGYRVGKETQYF. DNA for the CDR3: TGCAGCGCCGGCGGGTACAGGGTAGGAAAAGAGACCCAGTACTTC.

The chain combines TRBV19 with TRBJ2-1; 8 nucleotides line up with TRBD2. V dropped 1 base and J dropped 2; count of bases not matched to a gene: 10. Germline V CDR1 and CDR2: LNHDA, SQIVND (reference sequence). The CDR3 covers 18 residues. The DNA of the CDR3 is TGTGCCAGTAGTATAGCCCCGTGGGTAGCGGGAACCTACAATGAGCAGTTCTTC. It encodes CASSIAPWVAGTYNEQFF.

The V gene is TRBV30, the J gene TRBJ1-6; TRBD1 agrees at 10 bases. Germline loops: CDR1 GTSNPN, CDR2 SVGIG (reference sequence). Trimming cost V 4 bases and J 3 bases; bases outside gene matches: 9. This CDR3 comprises 17 residues. Here the CDR3 DNA reads TGTGCCTGGAACCGGGACAGGGGACCGGACTATAATTCACCCCTCCACTTT. Its translation is CAWNRDRGPDYNSPLHF.

J is TRBJ2-7 and V is TRBV6-5; TRBD1 agrees at 8 bases. Trimming cost V 3 bases and J 3 bases; bases outside gene matches: 4. The germline V gene has CDR1 MNHEY and CDR2 SVGAGI. The CDR3 covers 14 residues. Here the CDR3 DNA reads TGTGCCAGCAGTTATTACGACAGGGGCTACGAGCAGTACTTC. It is translated as CASSYYDRGYEQYF.

The J gene is TRBJ1-2, the V gene TRBV27; 10 nucleotides match TRBD1. V was clipped by 5 bases and J by 4 bases; unmatched bases: 7. Germline V lookup: CDR1 MNHEY, CDR2 SMNVEV (reference sequence). CDR3 length: 15 residues. CDR3 region: CASSPATGGGYGYTF. DNA for the CDR3: TGTGCCAGCAGTCCCGCGACAGGGGGCGGCTATGGCTACACCTTC.

V is TRBV19 and J is TRBJ1-1; 7 bases match TRBD1. Germline-derived CDR1 and CDR2 are LNHDA and SQIVND (reference sequence). This CDR3 comprises 15 residues. Germline trimming cut 5 bases from V and 0 bases from J; bases unmatched to any gene: 6. CDR3 nucleotides: TGTGCCAGTAGTTTTGGAGGGACAGTGAACACTGAAGCTTTCTTT. Translating it yields CASSFGGTVNTEAFF. Complete variable domain (other parts from reference TRBV19 and TRBJ1-1): DGGITQSPKYLFRKEGQNVTLSCEQNLNHDAMYWYRQDPGQGLRLIYYSQIVNDFQKGDIAEGYSVSREKKESFPLTVTSAQKNPTAFYLCASSFGGTVNTEAFFGQGTRLTVV.

V is TRBV15 and J is TRBJ1-1, with D perhaps TRBD1 (6 bases). Germline V CDR1 and CDR2: LNHNV, YYDKDF (reference sequence). The ends were cut back, 5 bases at V and 6 bases at J, with 13 bases in the middle. The CDR3 runs to 13 residues. Here the CDR3 reads CATSAGGWAEAFF. In nucleotides, the CDR3 is TGTGCCACCAGCGCTGGGGGCTGGGCTGAAGCTTTCTTT.

The chain joins TRBV6-5 to TRBJ2-7; a weak D match, TRBD2 (5 bases). V lost 7 bases, J lost 6 bases, and 22 bases lay in between. The CDR3 totals 15 residues. Per the germline V gene, CDR1 is MNHEY and CDR2 is SVGAGI. The CDR3, as DNA: TGTGCCAGCACTACTGGAGGCCTCGGGCGCTTCGAGCAGTACGTC. Translating gives CASTTGGLGRFEQYV.

The chain employs TRBV5-4 and TRBJ2-3; D is tentatively TRBD1 or TRBD2 (5 bases each). CDR1 and CDR2 (germline): SGHNT, YYREEE (reference sequence). Trimming pared 3 bases from V and 5 bases from J, leaving 7 bases between. The CDR3 sequence is 12 residues long. This CDR3 is CASSWDGDTQYF. As DNA, the CDR3 is TGTGCCAGCAGCTGGGACGGAGATACGCAGTATTTT. Using reference TRBV5-4 and TRBJ2-3 for the parts outside the CDR3, the full variable domain is ETGVTQSPTHLIKTRGQQVTLRCSSQSGHNTVSWYQQALGQGPQFIFQYYREEENGRGNFPPRFSGLQFPNYSSELNVNALELDDSALYLCASSWDGDTQYFGPGTRLTVL.

V usage is TRBV28 and J usage is TRBJ1-5; D gene uncertain. Trimming pared 1 base from V and 3 bases from J, leaving 10 bases between. CDR1 is MDHEN and CDR2 is SYDVKM in the germline V gene. There are 15 residues in the CDR3. CDR3 in DNA: TGTGCCAGCAGTTTATCGGGAACTTACAATCAGCCCCAGCATTTT. Translating it yields CASSLSGTYNQPQHF.

The chain links TRBV27 to TRBJ1-3; D not certain. The CDR3 has 14 residues. Looked up from germline, CDR1 is MNHEY and CDR2 is SMNVEV (reference sequence). Deletions cut 0 bases from V and 1 base from J, with 4 bases between. The CDR3 loop is CASSLSGSGNTIYF. Here the CDR3 DNA reads TGTGCCAGCAGTTTATCGGGGTCTGGAAACACCATATATTTT.

The chain joins TRBV5-8 to TRBJ1-3; D is unresolved. V dropped 0 bases and J dropped 6 bases, with 4 bases sitting between them. CDR3 length equals 12 residues. The germline V gene has CDR1 SGHTS and CDR2 YDEGEE. CDR3 region: CASSLVQNTIYF. CDR3 DNA sequence: TGTGCCAGCAGCTTGGTGCAAAACACCATATATTTT.

This chain uses TRBV2 with TRBJ1-1; TRBD1 is a possible D gene (5 bases). In germline, CDR1 is SNHLY, CDR2 FYNNEI. Trimming took off 6 bases at V and 2 bases at J, with 13 bases between the two ends. The CDR3 is 14 amino acids. The CDR3 DNA follows: TGTGCCAGCAGGGCGGCTGACAGCAACACTGAAGCTTTCTTT. Its protein product is CASRAADSNTEAFF.

The V and J genes are TRBV5-5 and TRBJ2-2; maybe TRBD2 (6 bases). This CDR3 is built from 15 residues. Germline V lookup: CDR1 SGHKS, CDR2 YYEKEE (reference sequence). Trimming stripped 6 bases from V and 7 bases from J, with 19 bases between. This chain's CDR3 is CASTFRELGHGELFF. The CDR3 bases are TGTGCCAGCACCTTTCGGGAGCTCGGACACGGGGAGCTGTTTTTT.

The genes are TRBV6-5 and TRBJ1-6, with 9 bases matching TRBD1. The germline V gene encodes CDR1 MNHEY and CDR2 SVGAGI. The CDR3 spans 15 residues. Trimming took 2 bases from V and 6 from J; bases not matched to a gene: 2. Written as DNA, the CDR3 is TGTGCCAGCAGTTACGTGGACAGGGGTAATTCACCCCTCCACTTT. Protein sequence: CASSYVDRGNSPLHF.